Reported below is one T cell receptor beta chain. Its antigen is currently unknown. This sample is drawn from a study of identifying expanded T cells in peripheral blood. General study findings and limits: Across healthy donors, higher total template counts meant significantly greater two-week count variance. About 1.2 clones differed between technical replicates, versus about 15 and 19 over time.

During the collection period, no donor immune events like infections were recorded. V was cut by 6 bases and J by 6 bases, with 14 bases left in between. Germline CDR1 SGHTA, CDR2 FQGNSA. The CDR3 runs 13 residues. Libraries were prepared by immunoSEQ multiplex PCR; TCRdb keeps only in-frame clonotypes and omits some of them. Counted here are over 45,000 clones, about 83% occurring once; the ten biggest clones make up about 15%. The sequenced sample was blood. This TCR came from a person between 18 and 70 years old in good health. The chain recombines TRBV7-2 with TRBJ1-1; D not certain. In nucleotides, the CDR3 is TGTGCCAGCAGTTTATTCGGCGGGGCTGAAGCTTTCTTT. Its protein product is CASSLFGGAEAFF.